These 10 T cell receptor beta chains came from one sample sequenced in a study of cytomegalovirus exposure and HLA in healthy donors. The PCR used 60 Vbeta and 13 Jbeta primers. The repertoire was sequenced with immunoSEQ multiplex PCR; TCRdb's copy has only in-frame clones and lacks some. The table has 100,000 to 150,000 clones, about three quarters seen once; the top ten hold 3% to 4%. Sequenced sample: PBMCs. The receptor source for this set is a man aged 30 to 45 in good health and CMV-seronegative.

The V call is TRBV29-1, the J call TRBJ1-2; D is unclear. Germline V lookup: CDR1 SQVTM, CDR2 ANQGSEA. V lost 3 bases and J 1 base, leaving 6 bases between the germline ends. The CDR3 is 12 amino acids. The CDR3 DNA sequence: TGCAGCGTTGACGCGGGTAACTATGGCTACACCTTC. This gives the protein CSVDAGNYGYTF.

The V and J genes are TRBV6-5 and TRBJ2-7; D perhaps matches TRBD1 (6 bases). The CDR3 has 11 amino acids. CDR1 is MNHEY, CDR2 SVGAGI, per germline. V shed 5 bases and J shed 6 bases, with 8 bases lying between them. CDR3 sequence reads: CASSTGPEQYF. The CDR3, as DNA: TGTGCCAGCAGTACAGGGCCCGAGCAGTACTTC.

CDR3 amino acids: CASRDLQDYEQYF. DNA for the CDR3: TGCGCCAGCCGAGATTTGCAGGACTACGAGCAGTACTTC. The chain links TRBV5-1 to TRBJ2-7; D gene ambiguous. The CDR3 runs to 13 residues. The V and J ends lost 7 bases and 3 bases respectively, with 14 bases between them. The V gene's germline CDR1 is SGHRS and CDR2 YFSETQ.

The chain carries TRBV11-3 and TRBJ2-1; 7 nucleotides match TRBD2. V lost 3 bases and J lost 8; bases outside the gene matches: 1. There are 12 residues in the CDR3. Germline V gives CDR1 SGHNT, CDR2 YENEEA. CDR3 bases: TGTGCCAGCAGCTTCCGGGGGGATGAGCAGTTCTTC. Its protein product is CASSFRGDEQFF.

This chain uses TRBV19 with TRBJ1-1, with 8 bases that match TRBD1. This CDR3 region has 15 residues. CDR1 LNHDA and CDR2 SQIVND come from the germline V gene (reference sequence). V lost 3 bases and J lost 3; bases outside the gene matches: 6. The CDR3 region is CASSMYRGGHTEAFF. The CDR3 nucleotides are TGTGCCAGTAGTATGTACAGGGGGGGTCACACTGAAGCTTTCTTT. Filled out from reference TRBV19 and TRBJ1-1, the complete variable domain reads DGGITQSPKYLFRKEGQNVTLSCEQNLNHDAMYWYRQDPGQGLRLIYYSQIVNDFQKGDIAEGYSVSREKKESFPLTVTSAQKNPTAFYLCASSMYRGGHTEAFFGQGTRLTVV.

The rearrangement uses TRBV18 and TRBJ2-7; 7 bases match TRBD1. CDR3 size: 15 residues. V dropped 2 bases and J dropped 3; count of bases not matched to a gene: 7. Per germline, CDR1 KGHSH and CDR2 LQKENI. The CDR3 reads CASSPSTGAHYEQYF. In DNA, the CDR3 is TGTGCCAGCTCACCATCCACAGGGGCCCACTACGAGCAGTACTTC.

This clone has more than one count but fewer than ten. This chain's CDR3 is CASSLWTGVNTEAFF. The CDR3 DNA sequence: TGTGCCAGCAGCTTGTGGACAGGTGTTAACACTGAAGCTTTCTTT. The rearrangement uses TRBV5-4 and TRBJ1-1, with TRBD1 matching 7 bases. Germline V gene data show CDR1 as SGHNT and CDR2 as YYREEE (reference sequence). V lost 1 base and J lost 2; bases outside the gene matches: 5. The CDR3 is 15 amino acids.

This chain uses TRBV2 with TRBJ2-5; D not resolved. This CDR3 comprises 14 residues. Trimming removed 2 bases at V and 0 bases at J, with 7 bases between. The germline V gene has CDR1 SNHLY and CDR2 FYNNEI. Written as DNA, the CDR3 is TGTGCCAGCAGTGAAAGAGTCTACCAAGAGACCCAGTACTTC. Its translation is CASSERVYQETQYF.

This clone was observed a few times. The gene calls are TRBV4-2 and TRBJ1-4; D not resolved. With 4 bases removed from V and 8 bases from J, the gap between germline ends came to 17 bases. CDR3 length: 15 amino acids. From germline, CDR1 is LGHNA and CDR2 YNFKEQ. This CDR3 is CASSRNLGRGEKLFF. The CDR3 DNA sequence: TGTGCCAGCAGCCGCAATCTAGGGAGAGGAGAAAAACTGTTTTTT.

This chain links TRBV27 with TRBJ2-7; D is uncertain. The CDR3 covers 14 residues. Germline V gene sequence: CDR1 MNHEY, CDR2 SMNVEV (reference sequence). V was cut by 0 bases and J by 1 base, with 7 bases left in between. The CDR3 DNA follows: TGTGCCAGCAGTTTATCAGGAGATTCCTACGAGCAGTACTTC. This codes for CASSLSGDSYEQYF.